The rows below give T cell receptor beta chains drawn from one sample of a study of radiation and T cells in renal cell carcinoma. Libraries were prepared by immunoSEQ multiplex PCR; TCRdb keeps only in-frame clonotypes and omits some of them. This table holds around 99,000 clones, around 84% found once. This specimen consisted of blood, obtained from a patient whose treatment included radiotherapy and nephrectomy. The receptor set was obtained from a man in his 60s with renal cell carcinoma. The conserved cysteine and the conserved F or W are not part of the CDR3 here.

V,CDR3
TRBV28,ASSFFLRGYSDQGNYGYT
TRBV14,ASSRWERDPYGYT
TRBV10-1,ASSWTSGAGNEQF
TRBV27,ASSPDVSYEQY
TRBV29-1,SVSVSTDTQY
TRBV19,ASSYLGLAGRRNEQF
TRBV9,ASSVATKLAGVDTQY
TRBV6-5,ASSLGQGEQY
TRBV7-9,ASSLLGGVSEAF
TRBV6-1,ASPSYRDEQF
TRBV6-5,ASSYGPSGTQY
TRBV28,ASISAGGQETQY
TRBV25-1,ASSDRASGYT
TRBV7-2,ASSLEWTGTAGAF
TRBV28,ASSSQNQPQH
TRBV29-1,SVEKGQGRETQY
TRBV7-8,ASRGLADNNEQF
TRBV4-2,ASSQAGTGITGELF
TRBV5-6,ASSPLGREETQY
TRBV14,ASSPGLKTSGIRNEQF
TRBV18,ASSPQSMNTEAF
TRBV7-8,ASSFRGDQPQH
TRBV25-1,ASSRQGAPLHNEQF
TRBV28,ASSFWDRVNNQPQH
TRBV2,ASSEAKWGAGEQF
TRBV7-9,ASSPGQGGNQPQH
TRBV10-3,AISGQGAGEETQY
TRBV7-2,ASSLRGSGGNEQF
TRBV10-3,AISESIAGAHEQY
TRBV28,ASRQGRGQWETQY